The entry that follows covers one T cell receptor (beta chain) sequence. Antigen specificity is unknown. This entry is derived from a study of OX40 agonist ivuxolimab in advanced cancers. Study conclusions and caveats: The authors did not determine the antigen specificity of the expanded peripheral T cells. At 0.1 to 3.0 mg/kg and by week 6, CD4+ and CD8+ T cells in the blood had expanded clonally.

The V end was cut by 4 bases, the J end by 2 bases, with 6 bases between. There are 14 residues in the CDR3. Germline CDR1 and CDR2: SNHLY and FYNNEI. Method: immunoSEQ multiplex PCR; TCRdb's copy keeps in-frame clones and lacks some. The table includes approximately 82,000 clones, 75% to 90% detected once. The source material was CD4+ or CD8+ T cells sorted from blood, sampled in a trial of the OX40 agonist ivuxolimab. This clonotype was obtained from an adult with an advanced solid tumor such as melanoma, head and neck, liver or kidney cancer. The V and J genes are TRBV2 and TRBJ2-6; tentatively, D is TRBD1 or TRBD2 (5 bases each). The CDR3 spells CASSVGAGANVLTF. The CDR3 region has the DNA TGTGCCAGCAGTGTGGGGGCTGGGGCCAACGTCCTGACTTTC.